This T cell receptor beta chain was documented in a study of T cells in localized non-small cell lung cancer. Study findings and constraints: The study found T cell clonality highest in uninvolved adjacent lung, above tumor. There were a median roughly 60 of the top 100 tumor clones appearing in adjacent lung. Sequencing, confined to only one tumor region, leaves heterogeneity possible. Patients showing higher blood T cell density tended to see longer overall survival.

This clone was observed a few times. The antigen remains undetermined. The table came from immunoSEQ multiplex PCR; TCRdb's copy has only in-frame clones and leaves some out. The data hold a few thousand clones, with roughly a third observed a single time. The CDR3 totals 12 residues. V lost 4 bases to trimming and J lost 5 bases, with 8 bases between them. Germline lookup yields CDR1 MNHGY and CDR2 SAAAGT. The sequences come from lung tumor tissue, collected before any cancer treatment. The clonotype comes from a man aged 35-75 years with stage II squamous cell lung carcinoma. V gene TRBV6-8 combines with J gene TRBJ1-2, with D perhaps matching TRBD1 (5 bases). The CDR3 loop reads CASSSTGYGYTF. The CDR3 DNA is TGTGCCAGCAGTTCCACAGGTTATGGCTACACCTTC.